The T cell receptor (beta chain) described here comes from a study of CD8 T cells in ankylosing spondylitis. Points from the study as a whole: Disease-linked clones, CD8+, were relatively rare in peripheral blood. There was reportedly significant enrichment of clones that were disease-linked in matched ankylosing spondylitis synovial fluid. Earlier literature documents some of the motif variants in reactive arthritis synovial fluid and blood.

This clonotype was counted only a few times. Its antigen is unknown. In making TCR beta libraries, quantitative 5'-RACE with molecular barcodes was used. One entry per CDR3 protein results from TCRdb running MiXCR on the 5' RACE reads. The repertoire has about 340,000 distinct CDR3 sequences, 14% to 15% of them found once; the top ten carry 0.95% to 1.4%. The germline V gene has CDR1 SGHRS and CDR2 YFSETQ. V shed 3 bases and J 6 bases; nucleotides not matched to a gene: 7. The CDR3 loop spans 15 amino acids. This clonotype was obtained from a male donor with ankylosing spondylitis or in good health (not recorded which). The sequenced sample was blood, either unsorted or a sorted T cell fraction (not recorded which). The chain couples TRBV5-1 to TRBJ2-1; 9 positions agree with TRBD2. The CDR3: CASSSGTSRSNEQFF. In DNA form, the CDR3 reads TGCGCCAGCAGCTCCGGGACTAGCAGGTCCAATGAGCAGTTCTTC. Full variable domain (missing parts from reference TRBV5-1 and TRBJ2-1): KAGVTQTPRYLIKTRGQQVTLSCSPISGHRSVSWYQQTPGQGLQFLFEYFSETQRNKGNFPGRFSGRQFSNSRSEMNVSTLELGDSALYLCASSSGTSRSNEQFFGPGTRLTVL.